This T cell receptor (beta chain) was sequenced for a study of neurological immune-mediated disorders. Overall study results and limits: Private repertoires in all groups were suggested by the absence of shared CDR3 amino acid sequences among expanded clones across subjects. The level of TCR clonal expansion was highest in patients with HTLV-1-associated myelopathy and lowest in multiple sclerosis, where it fell below the level seen in healthy controls.

This CDR3 spans 15 amino acids. Looked up from germline, CDR1 is MDHEN and CDR2 is SYDVKM. V lost 3 bases, J lost 6 bases, and 9 bases stayed unmatched. In this sample, this clonotype turned up many times. Its antigen remains unidentified. 5'RACE with 10-nucleotide random UMIs generated the cDNA. TCRdb called the 5' RACE reads again in MiXCR, with one record for every CDR3 protein. The profile shows roughly 14,000 distinct CDR3 sequences, under 8% of them singletons. Libraries from sorted cells used about 950,000 T cells (CD4+ or CD8+). This chain uses TRBV28 with TRBJ2-5; TRBD2 matches 8 bases. The clonotype comes from a woman in her 40s in good health. Sequencing was performed on CD8+ T cells from blood. The CDR3 DNA reads TGTGCCAGCAGTTTGAGCCAGCGGGAGAGGCAGACCCAGTACTTC. Encoded protein: CASSLSQRERQTQYF.